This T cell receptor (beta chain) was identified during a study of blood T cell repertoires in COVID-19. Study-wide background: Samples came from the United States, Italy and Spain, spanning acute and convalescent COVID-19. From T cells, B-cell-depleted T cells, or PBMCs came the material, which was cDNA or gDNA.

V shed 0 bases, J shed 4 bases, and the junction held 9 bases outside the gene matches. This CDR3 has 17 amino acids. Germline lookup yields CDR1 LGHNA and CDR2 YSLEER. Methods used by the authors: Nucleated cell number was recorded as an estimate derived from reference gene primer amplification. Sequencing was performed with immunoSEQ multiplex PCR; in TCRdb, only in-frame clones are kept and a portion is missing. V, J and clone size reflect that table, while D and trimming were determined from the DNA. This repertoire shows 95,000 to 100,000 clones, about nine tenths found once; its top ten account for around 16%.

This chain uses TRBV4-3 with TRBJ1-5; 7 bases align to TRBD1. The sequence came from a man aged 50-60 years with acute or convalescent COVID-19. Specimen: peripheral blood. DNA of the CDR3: TGCGCCAGCAGCCAAGAGGCTGGCAGGGGGAAGAATCAGCCCCAGCATTTT. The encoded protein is CASSQEAGRGKNQPQHF.